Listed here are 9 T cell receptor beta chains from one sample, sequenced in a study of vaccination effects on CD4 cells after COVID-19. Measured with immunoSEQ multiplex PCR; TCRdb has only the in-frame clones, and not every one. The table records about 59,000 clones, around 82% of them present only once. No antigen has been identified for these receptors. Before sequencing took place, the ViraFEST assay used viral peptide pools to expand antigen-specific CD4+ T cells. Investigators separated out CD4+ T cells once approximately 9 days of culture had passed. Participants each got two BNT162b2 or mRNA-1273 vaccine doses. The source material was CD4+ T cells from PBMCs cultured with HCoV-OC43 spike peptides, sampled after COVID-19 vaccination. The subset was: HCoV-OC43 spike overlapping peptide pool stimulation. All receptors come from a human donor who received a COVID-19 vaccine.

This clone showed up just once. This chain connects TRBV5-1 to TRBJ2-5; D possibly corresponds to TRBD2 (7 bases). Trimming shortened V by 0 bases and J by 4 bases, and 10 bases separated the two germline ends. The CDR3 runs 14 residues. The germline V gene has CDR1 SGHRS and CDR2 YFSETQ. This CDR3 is CASSLAGGRETQYF. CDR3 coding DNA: TGCGCCAGCAGCTTGGCGGGGGGCCGAGAGACCCAGTACTTC. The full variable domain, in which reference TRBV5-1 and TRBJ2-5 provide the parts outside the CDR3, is KAGVTQTPRYLIKTRGQQVTLSCSPISGHRSVSWYQQTPGQGLQFLFEYFSETQRNKGNFPGRFSGRQFSNSRSEMNVSTLELGDSALYLCASSLAGGRETQYFGPGTRLLVL.

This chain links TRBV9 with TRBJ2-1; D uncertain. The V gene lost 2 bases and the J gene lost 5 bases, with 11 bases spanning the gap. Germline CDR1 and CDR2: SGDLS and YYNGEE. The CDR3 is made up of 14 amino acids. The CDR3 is CASSVEISHNEQFF. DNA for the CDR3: TGTGCCAGCAGCGTGGAGATAAGCCACAATGAGCAGTTCTTC.

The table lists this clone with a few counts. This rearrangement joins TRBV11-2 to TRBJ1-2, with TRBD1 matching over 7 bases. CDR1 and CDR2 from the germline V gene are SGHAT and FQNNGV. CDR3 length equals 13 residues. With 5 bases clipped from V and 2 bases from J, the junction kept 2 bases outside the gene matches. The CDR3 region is CASSPDRNYGYTF. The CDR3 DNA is TGTGCCAGCAGCCCGGACAGGAACTATGGCTACACCTTC.

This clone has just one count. CDR3 amino acids: CASSEVIREGEQYV. Written as DNA, the CDR3 is TGTGCCAGCAGTGAGGTTATTAGAGAAGGCGAGCAGTACGTC. This chain uses TRBV2 with TRBJ2-7, with unresolved D. The CDR3 runs 14 residues. The V and J ends lost 3 bases and 6 bases respectively, with 15 bases between them. Germline CDR1 is SNHLY and CDR2 is FYNNEI.

The CDR3 sequence: CASSPHQGQNTEAFF. In DNA form, the CDR3 reads TGTGCCAGCAGCCCCCACCAGGGCCAGAACACTGAAGCTTTCTTT. J is TRBJ1-1 and V is TRBV9, with D tentatively TRBD1 (5 bases). The germline V gene encodes CDR1 SGDLS and CDR2 YYNGEE. The length of the CDR3 is 15 residues. V was pared by 4 bases and J by 1 base, with 14 bases between.

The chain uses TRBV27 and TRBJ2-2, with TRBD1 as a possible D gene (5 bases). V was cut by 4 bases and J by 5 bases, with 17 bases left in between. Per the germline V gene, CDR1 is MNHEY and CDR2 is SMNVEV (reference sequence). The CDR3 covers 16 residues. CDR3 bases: TGTGCCAGCAGTTCAAATTTGCAGGGTGGAACCGGGGAGCTGTTTTTT. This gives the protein CASSSNLQGGTGELFF.

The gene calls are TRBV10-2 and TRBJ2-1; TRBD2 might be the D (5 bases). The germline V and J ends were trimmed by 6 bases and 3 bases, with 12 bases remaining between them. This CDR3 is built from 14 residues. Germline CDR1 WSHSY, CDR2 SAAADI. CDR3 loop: CASRRSGDYNEQFF. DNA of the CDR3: TGCGCCAGCAGGAGGAGCGGAGACTACAATGAGCAGTTCTTC.

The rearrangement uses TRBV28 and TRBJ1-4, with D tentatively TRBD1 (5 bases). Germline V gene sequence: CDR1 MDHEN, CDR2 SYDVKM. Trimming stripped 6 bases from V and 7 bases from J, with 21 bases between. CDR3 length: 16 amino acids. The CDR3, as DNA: TGTGCCAGCAGCCAACCCGGCCCCGGGGCGGGTGAAAAACTGTTTTTT. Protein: CASSQPGPGAGEKLFF.

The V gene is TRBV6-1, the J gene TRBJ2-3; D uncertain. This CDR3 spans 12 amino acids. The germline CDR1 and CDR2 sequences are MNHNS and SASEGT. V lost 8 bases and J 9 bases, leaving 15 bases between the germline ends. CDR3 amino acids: CASRYNKETQYF. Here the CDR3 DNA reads TGTGCCAGCCGTTATAACAAAGAAACGCAGTATTTT.